The text below deals with one T cell receptor (beta chain). The germline gives CDR1 MNHNY, CDR2 SVGAGI (reference sequence). J gave up 2 bases and V 5 bases, and 7 bases lay outside the gene matches. The length of the CDR3 is 15 residues. Clones were read by immunoSEQ multiplex PCR, and TCRdb kept only the in-frame ones, dropping some. The table lists some 150,000 clones, roughly 89% of them singletons. This entry comes from a study of blood T cell repertoires in COVID-19. The J gene is TRBJ2-7, the V gene TRBV6-6; 9 bases match TRBD2. The source material was peripheral blood. This TCR came from a woman aged 55-70 years who had recovered from COVID-19. The CDR3 is CASSPRLADPYEQYF. Here the CDR3 DNA reads TGTGCCAGCAGTCCCAGACTAGCGGACCCCTACGAGCAGTACTTC.